At least ten counts were recorded for the clone carrying this T cell receptor (beta chain). Via MiXCR, TCRdb re-called the PCR reads, giving one row per CDR3 protein. Of 79,000 or so distinct CDR3 sequences listed, approximately 25% are singletons. The data derive from a study of molecular identifiers for immune sequencing clone quantification. The clonotype originates from a human donor in good health. Some libraries in this study had Jurkat cell RNA spiked in. Sequenced material: naive CD8+ T cells from blood, with Jurkat cell RNA spiked in. Documented subset: FACS-sorted CD8+CD4-CCR7+CD45RA+ naive T cells.

CDR3 sequence: CASSPKELLNTEAFF. Written as DNA, the CDR3 is TGTGCCAGCAGCCCAAAGGAGTTACTGAACACTGAAGCTTTCTTT. The J gene is TRBJ1-1, the V gene TRBV7-9; D gene ambiguous. Trimming pared 5 bases from V and 0 bases from J, leaving 13 bases between. Germline V CDR1 and CDR2: SEHNR, FQNEAQ (reference sequence). CDR3 length equals 15 residues.